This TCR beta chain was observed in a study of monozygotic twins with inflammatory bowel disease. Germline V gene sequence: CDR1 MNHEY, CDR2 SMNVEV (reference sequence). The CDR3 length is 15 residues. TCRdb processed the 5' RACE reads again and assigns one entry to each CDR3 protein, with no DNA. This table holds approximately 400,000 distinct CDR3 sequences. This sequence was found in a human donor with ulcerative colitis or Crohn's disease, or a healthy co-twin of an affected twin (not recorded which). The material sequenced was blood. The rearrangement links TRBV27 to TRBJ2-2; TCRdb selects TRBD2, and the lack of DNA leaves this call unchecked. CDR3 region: CASRTGTTNTGELFF.